Listed below are T cell receptor beta chains from one sample, sequenced in a study of STAT3 mutations in large granular lymphocyte leukemia. Assay used: immunoSEQ multiplex PCR; TCRdb lists only in-frame clones, some missing. The repertoire consists of about 15,000 clones, with almost 85% occurring once and the leading ten covering around 9%. The sequenced sample consisted of peripheral blood mononuclear cells. The receptors come from a man aged 45-65 years with T-cell large granular lymphocyte leukemia. Some clones in this sample may be carry-over from other donors' samples. Each CDR3 is given with its conserved first and last residue. Each record gives: J gene, V gene, clone size, D gene, CDR3 DNA, CDR3 protein. A D gene is named only where the DNA matches it firmly. Clone size is not always given. Where it is, it says once, few, many or a class for expanded clones.

TRBJ1-2 TRBV5-4 . TRBD1 TGTGCCAGCAGCTTGAACAGGGGCAAGAATGGCTACACCTTC CASSLNRGKNGYTF
TRBJ2-3 TRBV9 . . TGTGCCAGCAGCGTCCACTCGACAGCTAGCACAGATACGCAGTATTTT CASSVHSTASTDTQYF
TRBJ1-2 TRBV27 . . TGTGCCAGCAGTTTATCTCACGGGGGTTATGGCTACACCTTC CASSLSHGGYGYTF
TRBJ2-1 TRBV5-1 once . TGCGCCAGCAGCTTGTCCGGGAGCTCCTACAATGAGCAGTTCTTC CASSLSGSSYNEQFF
TRBJ2-5 TRBV18 once TRBD2 TGTGCCAGCTCACTACCACGGTCAGGGGATAGCGGGGGACAAGAGACCCAGTACTTC CASSLPRSGDSGGQETQYF
TRBJ2-7 TRBV5-1 . . TGCGCCAGCAGTACACAGGGGGGGGTGGGCTACGAGCAGTACTTC CASSTQGGVGYEQYF
TRBJ2-3 TRBV18 . . TGTGCCAGCTCACCAGGGGTTGATACGCAGTATTTT CASSPGVDTQYF
TRBJ1-6 TRBV9 few . TGTGCCAGCAGCGTAACTGATCGAGTTACGAATTCACCCCTCCACTTT CASSVTDRVTNSPLHF
TRBJ2-7 TRBV7-3 . TRBD2 TGTGCCAGCAGCTTAACGGGCGGGAGGCAGTACGAGCAGTACTTC CASSLTGGRQYEQYF
TRBJ2-3 TRBV5-4 . . TGTGCCAGCAGCCCATGGGGTAGCTTAAGCACAGATACGCAGTATTTT CASSPWGSLSTDTQYF